Each of the 4 T cell receptor beta chains below was sequenced from the same sample in a study of blood T cell repertoires in COVID-19. Here immunoSEQ multiplex PCR was the method, and the copy in TCRdb shows in-frame clones only, minus some. The repertoire has 110,000 or so clones, approximately 80% of them found once; the top ten carry roughly 7.7%. Material for sequencing was peripheral blood. The receptor set was obtained from a woman aged 80 or older with active or convalescent COVID-19.

The CDR3 sequence: CASSFGGLAGGETQYF. CDR3 DNA: TGTGCCAGCAGCTTTGGGGGACTAGCGGGAGGGGAGACCCAGTACTTC. This chain connects TRBV11-2 to TRBJ2-5, with 16 positions matching TRBD2. Unmatched junction bases numbered 3, after V lost 3 bases and J lost 5 bases. The V gene's germline CDR1 is SGHAT and CDR2 FQNNGV. The CDR3 has 16 amino acids.

The chain carries TRBV4-1 and TRBJ2-7, with TRBD1 as a possible D gene (6 bases). The CDR3 is made up of 14 amino acids. V lost 0 bases and J lost 2, with 8 bases in between. Germline CDR1 is MGHRA and CDR2 is YSYEKL. CDR3 region: CASSQDGTTYEQYF. The CDR3 DNA follows: TGCGCCAGCAGCCAAGACGGGACAACCTACGAGCAGTACTTC.

This clone was counted between two and nine times. This chain joins TRBV4-1 and TRBJ1-1; D gene ambiguous. Germline values: CDR1 MGHRA, CDR2 YSYEKL. This CDR3 spans 15 amino acids. With 3 bases removed from V and 3 bases from J, the gap between germline ends came to 14 bases. The CDR3 DNA reads as TGCGCCAGCAGCCAGTCGATTCTTCGGTACACTGAAGCTTTCTTT. Residues: CASSQSILRYTEAFF.

The chain has TRBV5-1 and TRBJ1-4, with 8 bases lining up with TRBD1. The V segment lost 4 bases and the J segment 5 bases; nucleotides outside the gene matches: 7. This CDR3 is built from 15 residues. Germline V gene lookup returns CDR1 SGHRS and CDR2 YFSETQ. CDR3 loop: CASSVSDRGNEKLFF. CDR3 nucleotides: TGCGCCAGCAGCGTCAGCGACAGGGGCAATGAAAAACTGTTTTTT.